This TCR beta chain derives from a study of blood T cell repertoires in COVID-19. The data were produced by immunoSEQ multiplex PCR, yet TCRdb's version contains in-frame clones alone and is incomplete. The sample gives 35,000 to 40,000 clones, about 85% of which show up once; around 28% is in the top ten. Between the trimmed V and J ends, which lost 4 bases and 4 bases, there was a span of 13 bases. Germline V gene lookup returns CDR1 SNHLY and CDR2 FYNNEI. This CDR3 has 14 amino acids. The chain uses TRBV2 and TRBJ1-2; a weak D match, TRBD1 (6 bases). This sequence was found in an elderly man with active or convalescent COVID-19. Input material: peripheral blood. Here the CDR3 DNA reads TGTGCCAGCAGTGGAGGACAGACATTCTATGGCTACACCTTC. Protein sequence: CASSGGQTFYGYTF.